The 11 T cell receptor beta chains listed next were all sequenced from one sample in a study of identical twins. TCRdb reprocessed the 5' RACE reads with MiXCR, giving one entry per CDR3 protein. The data hold under 350,000 distinct CDR3 sequences, with less than 9.5% observed a single time. The same sample was also used in a study of yellow fever vaccine responses in identical twins.

Specimen: CD8+ T cells sorted from blood. Every receptor here comes from a woman aged 18-30 years in good health.

This chain connects TRBV4-1 to TRBJ2-1; the D gene could be TRBD1 or TRBD2 (7 bases each). Trimming cost V 5 bases and J 9 bases, with 14 bases left between them. The CDR3 consists of 13 residues. Germline V gives CDR1 MGHRA, CDR2 YSYEKL. The CDR3 here is CASSEGGGREQFF. The CDR3 coding sequence is TGCGCCAGCAGCGAGGGAGGGGGCCGTGAGCAGTTCTTC.

Many counts were recorded for this clonotype. The chain employs TRBV6-6 and TRBJ1-1; D gene ambiguous. CDR1 is MNHNY and CDR2 is SVGAGI in the germline V gene (reference sequence). V shed 7 bases and J shed 5 bases, with 8 bases lying between them. The CDR3 sequence is 11 residues long. CDR3 coding DNA: TGTGCCAGCATGGGAACGACTGAAGCTTTCTTT. Translation: CASMGTTEAFF.

This clonotype was seen more than once but under ten times. The rearrangement uses TRBV9 and TRBJ2-7; no firm D call. Trimming left V 4 bases short and J 5 bases short, with 16 bases between. Germline V CDR1 and CDR2: SGDLS, YYNGEE. The CDR3 totals 14 residues. The CDR3 nucleotides read TGTGCCAGCAGCCCCCGGTCCTACGACGACGAGCAGTACTTC. Translated, it gives CASSPRSYDDEQYF.

This clonotype was observed a handful of times. This rearrangement joins TRBV5-1 to TRBJ2-5; a possible D gene is TRBD2 (5 bases). Germline V gene data show CDR1 as SGHRS and CDR2 as YFSETQ. V was trimmed by 1 base and J by 6 bases, leaving 10 bases between them. The length of the CDR3 is 13 residues. The CDR3 DNA follows: TGCGCCAGCAGCTTGACGGCCGGGAAGACCCAGTACTTC. This translates into CASSLTAGKTQYF.

This clonotype was seen a handful of times. The chain links TRBV2 to TRBJ1-1; D possibly corresponds to TRBD1 (5 bases). CDR3 length: 13 amino acids. From germline, CDR1 is SNHLY and CDR2 FYNNEI. V was pared by 7 bases and J by 11 bases, with 20 bases between. CDR3 nucleotide sequence: TGTGCCAGCACCGTGGACTTGGGGGTCGCTGCTTTCTTT. It yields the protein CASTVDLGVAAFF. The full variable domain, completed using reference TRBV2 and TRBJ1-1, is EPEVTQTPSHQVTQMGQEVILRCVPISNHLYFYWYRQILGQKVEFLVSFYNNEISEKSEIFDDQFSVERPDGSNFTLKIRSTKLEDSAMYFCASTVDLGVAAFFGQGTRLTVV.

This clonotype has a count of ten or more. The V call is TRBV20-1, the J call TRBJ2-7; TRBD1 matches at 10 bases. CDR1 is DFQATT, CDR2 SNEGSKA, per germline (reference sequence). The CDR3 is made up of 13 amino acids. This chain's CDR3 is CSARTGGSYEQYF. The CDR3 region has the DNA TGCAGCGCCCGGACAGGGGGCTCCTACGAGCAGTACTTC.

The chain couples TRBV29-1 to TRBJ2-1; a weak D match, TRBD2 (6 bases). This CDR3 region has 14 residues. Trimming took off 1 base at V and 4 bases at J, with 11 bases between the two ends. CDR1 SQVTM and CDR2 ANQGSEA come from the germline V gene. The chain's CDR3 is CSVEGSGYYNEQFF. The CDR3 region has the DNA TGCAGCGTTGAAGGTAGCGGCTATTACAATGAGCAGTTCTTC.

This clonotype was counted between two and nine times. The V and J genes are TRBV2 and TRBJ2-7; possibly TRBD1 or TRBD2 for D (6 bases each). Germline-derived CDR1 and CDR2 are SNHLY and FYNNEI. The CDR3 loop spans 16 amino acids. The V end lost 0 bases, the J end lost 3 bases, and 15 bases lay between the germline ends. The CDR3 sequence is CASSEAGGRKVYEQYF. The CDR3 nucleotides are TGTGCCAGCAGTGAAGCGGGGGGCCGTAAGGTCTACGAGCAGTACTTC.

This clonotype was seen many times. For the CDR3, the DNA is TGCAGCGTCTGGACAGGGAATTATGGCTACACCTTC. Encoded protein: CSVWTGNYGYTF. The chain links TRBV29-1 to TRBJ1-2; 8 bases match TRBD1. J was trimmed by 5 bases and V by 6 bases; bases with no gene match: 5. This CDR3 is built from 12 residues. From germline, CDR1 is SQVTM and CDR2 ANQGSEA.

This clonotype was counted between two and nine times. The V call is TRBV25-1, the J call TRBJ1-1; D is perhaps TRBD1 (6 bases). V was cut by 3 bases and J by 6 bases, with 17 bases left in between. CDR1 MGHDK and CDR2 SYGVNS come from the germline V gene. CDR3 size: 15 residues. DNA of the CDR3: TGTGCCAGCAGTGAGTCGGACAGCTTTATCCCTGAAGCTTTCTTT. Translating gives CASSESDSFIPEAFF.

This clonotype was seen repeatedly, ten times or more. The rearrangement links TRBV25-1 to TRBJ2-2; unclear D gene. The length of the CDR3 is 16 residues. Germline-derived CDR1 and CDR2 are MGHDK and SYGVNS. V lost 1 base to trimming and J lost 3 bases, with 12 bases between them. The CDR3: CASSEFWETHTGELFF. For the CDR3, the DNA is TGTGCCAGCAGTGAATTCTGGGAAACCCACACCGGGGAGCTGTTTTTT.